This T cell receptor beta chain derives from a study of blood T cell repertoires in COVID-19. The wider study: Sources were T cells, B-cell-depleted T cells, or PBMCs; the material itself was cDNA or gDNA.

As processed by the authors: The authors estimated nucleated cell counts from reference gene primer amplification. Libraries were prepared by immunoSEQ multiplex PCR; TCRdb keeps only in-frame clonotypes and omits some of them. V, J and clone size derive from that table, while D and trimming were established from the DNA sequence. The sample has about 480,000 clones, around 90% seen once. Seattle participants joined during active infection and were tracked over time. The germline V gene has CDR1 MNHEY and CDR2 SMNVEV (reference sequence). CDR3 length: 13 amino acids. Trimming cost V 5 bases and J 13 bases, with 19 bases left between them.

This TCR derives from a woman in her 50s with COVID-19, enrolled during active disease. The rearrangement joins TRBV27 to TRBJ2-3; D is undetermined. Sequences were obtained from peripheral blood. CDR3 in DNA: TGTGCCAGCAGTGTGAATAGCAAAAAAAGAAAGTATTTT. Residues: CASSVNSKKRKYF.